The 8 T cell receptor beta chains presented below share a single source sample, sequenced in a study of response to subunit inactivated influenza vaccine. TCRdb itself ran the RT-PCR reads through MiXCR, one entry per CDR3 protein. This sample has 400,000 to 650,000 distinct CDR3 sequences, with around 7.9% found just once. The material sequenced was PBMCs from blood, taken around 25 months after vaccination. The origin of the receptors is a man in his fifties or sixties who received an inactivated influenza vaccine.

In this sample, this clonotype turned up a few times. V gene TRBV11-2 combines with J gene TRBJ2-3; no definite D call. The V gene's germline CDR1 is SGHAT and CDR2 FQNNGV. V was trimmed by 5 bases and J by 6 bases, leaving 18 bases between them. The CDR3 loop spans 15 amino acids. CDR3 in amino acids: CASSLSGRDWDTQYF. CDR3 nucleotide sequence: TGTGCCAGCAGCCTCTCCGGGCGTGATTGGGATACGCAGTATTTT.

This chain connects TRBV9 to TRBJ1-1; 7 positions agree with TRBD1. The CDR3 extends over 14 amino acids. V gave up 4 bases and J gave up 6 bases; unmatched junction bases: 9. Per the germline V gene, CDR1 is SGDLS and CDR2 is YYNGEE. Written as DNA, the CDR3 is TGTGCCAGCAGCAGAAACAGGGGTGGGGCTGAAGCTTTCTTT. Its protein is CASSRNRGGAEAFF.

This clonotype has more than one count but fewer than ten. The rearrangement uses TRBV6-1 and TRBJ2-1; no clear D. This CDR3 is built from 13 residues. V lost 2 bases to trimming and J lost 4 bases, with 6 bases between them. Germline assignment: CDR1 MNHNS and CDR2 SASEGT. Here the CDR3 reads CASSEQYYNEQFF. Here the CDR3 DNA reads TGTGCCAGCAGTGAACAGTATTACAATGAGCAGTTCTTC.

V is TRBV4-1 and J is TRBJ2-1, with D unresolved. The CDR3 covers 15 residues. Trimming took 1 base from V and 4 from J, leaving 11 bases between them. The germline V gene has CDR1 MGHRA and CDR2 YSYEKL. The chain's CDR3 is CASSQVEALYNEQFF. DNA for the CDR3: TGCGCCAGCAGCCAAGTTGAAGCGCTATACAATGAGCAGTTCTTC.

The CDR3 sequence: CASSLLVTSAALGDTQYF. As DNA, the CDR3 is TGTGCCAGCAGCTTATTGGTGACTAGCGCTGCTTTGGGAGATACGCAGTATTTT. The rearrangement links TRBV11-3 to TRBJ2-3, with 8 positions matching TRBD2. Per germline, CDR1 SGHNT and CDR2 YENEEA. CDR3 length: 18 amino acids. After removal of 2 bases from V and 5 bases from J, the junction contained 15 bases not matched to a gene.

The chain recombines TRBV7-9 with TRBJ2-1; the D gene could be TRBD1 or TRBD2 (5 bases each). Looked up from germline, CDR1 is SEHNR and CDR2 is FQNEAQ (reference sequence). The CDR3 extends over 15 amino acids. V lost 0 bases and J lost 6, with 12 bases in between. The CDR3 DNA is TGTGCCAGCAGCTTAGCGGGACCTTCGGGCAATGAGCAGTTCTTC. Protein: CASSLAGPSGNEQFF. Variable domain in full (rest from reference TRBV7-9 and TRBJ2-1): DTGVSQNPRHKITKRGQNVTFRCDPISEHNRLYWYRQTLGQGPEFLTYFQNEAQLEKSRLLSDRFSAERPKGSFSTLEIQRTEQGDSAMYLCASSLAGPSGNEQFFGPGTRLTVL.

There are many counts of this clonotype. The gene calls are TRBV7-2 and TRBJ2-7, with no clear D. V shed 5 bases and J shed 6 bases, with 8 bases lying between them. The CDR3 is made up of 11 amino acids. In germline, CDR1 is SGHTA, CDR2 FQGNSA. The CDR3 DNA reads TGTGCCAGCAGCCACCTTATCGAGCAGTACTTC. Its translation: CASSHLIEQYF.

This clonotype has ten or more counts. The rearrangement links TRBV10-3 to TRBJ1-1, with D possibly TRBD1 on 5 matching bases. V lost 3 bases, J lost 1 base, and 12 bases lay in between. The length of the CDR3 is 15 residues. Germline lookup yields CDR1 ENHRY and CDR2 SYGVKD. As DNA, the CDR3 is TGTGCCATCAGTGATCTCGCCAGGGCGAACACTGAAGCTTTCTTT. Its translation: CAISDLARANTEAFF.